This record covers a single T cell receptor beta chain. This sample is part of a study of beta chain features in type 1 diabetes. The sequenced template was cDNA made from the entire isolated RNA. Method: immunoSEQ multiplex PCR; TCRdb's copy keeps in-frame clones and lacks some. This sample has a few hundred thousand clones, with 9.5% to 13% found just once. This receptor was taken from a man younger than 30 in good health. The specimen sequenced was central memory CD4+ T cells from blood.

The CDR3 DNA reads TGCGCCAGCAGCTTGACCGGAGACCACAATGAGCAGTTCTTC. Its translation: CASSLTGDHNEQFF. V gene TRBV5-1 combines with J gene TRBJ2-1; D ambiguous. The CDR3 spans 14 residues. The germline V gene encodes CDR1 SGHRS and CDR2 YFSETQ. Trimming stripped 1 base from V and 5 bases from J, with 10 bases between.